This TCR beta chain came from a study of blood T cell repertoires in COVID-19 (dated by TCRdb to 2018 to 2021). Context from the whole study: Samples covering the acute and convalescent phases of COVID-19 were provided by collaborators in the United States, Italy and Spain. Where available, HLA class I and class II types were taken from metadata supplied by the sample provider and were not determined by assay-based typing. Deeply sampled blood TCRbeta repertoires from subjects exposed to, actively infected with, or recovered from COVID-19 were included in the dataset. The samples were drawn from the first 160 participants of the ongoing ImmuneRACE study and from 950 to 1,500 subjects provided by 6 global collaborators. The repertoires were released in a freely available public database meant as a resource for research on the immune response to SARS-CoV-2. The sample metadata nearly always contained a de-identified subject ID, COVID-19 status, age in years and sex. The prospective study material was composed of cDNA or gDNA derived from T cells, B-cell-depleted T cells, or PBMCs. General study outcomes and caveats: Clinical and demographic metadata were provided uncurated, with the amount varying by source and participant.

At the junction V is shortened by 7 bases and J by 0 bases, with 17 bases in between. Counted from cysteine to phenylalanine, this CDR3 has 16 amino acids. The entry retains the CDR3 DNA only, 48 bases that are in frame from base 1. Reading the germline V gene gives CDR1 SNHLY and CDR2 FYNNEI. TCRbeta CDR3 regions were amplified from genomic DNA using the immunoSEQ Assay, a bias-controlled multiplex PCR. Under the source paper's analysis protocol: Nucleated cell counts per sample were estimated from amplification of reference gene primers within the assay. To quantify the absolute abundance of each unique TCRbeta CDR3 rearrangement, sequence reads were collapsed and filtered. For each sample, productive Simpson clonality was calculated as the square root of Simpson's diversity index across productive rearrangements. The table comes from immuneACCESS by way of TCRdb, which keeps in-frame sequences with V and J called. Part of the clones is missing from these tables; in studies checked, under half for an unresolved V gene and the rest for unknown reasons. V, J and clone size are those of that table, while D and trimming were read from the DNA. The sample table holds a few hundred thousand clones, of which around 87% were seen once. The ten largest account for roughly 3% of the sample.

On this clone: Its specific antigen is unknown. No much larger clone exists at a distance of one base, and base qualities are not known.

The collaborating institutions used their own protocols to collect whole blood in K2EDTA tubes. For TCRbeta analysis, collaborators shipped samples as frozen whole blood, isolated PBMCs, or DNA extracted from either of those sample types. The rearrangement joined TRBV2 to TRBJ2-3; no D gene can be assigned with confidence. The receptor comes from a man aged 60 to 75 with acute or convalescent COVID-19. The sequenced sample was peripheral blood. The nucleotides are TGTGCCAGCATGCGAGGTGTCAGAACTAGCACAGATACGCAGTATTTT. It encodes CASMRGVRTSTDTQYF.